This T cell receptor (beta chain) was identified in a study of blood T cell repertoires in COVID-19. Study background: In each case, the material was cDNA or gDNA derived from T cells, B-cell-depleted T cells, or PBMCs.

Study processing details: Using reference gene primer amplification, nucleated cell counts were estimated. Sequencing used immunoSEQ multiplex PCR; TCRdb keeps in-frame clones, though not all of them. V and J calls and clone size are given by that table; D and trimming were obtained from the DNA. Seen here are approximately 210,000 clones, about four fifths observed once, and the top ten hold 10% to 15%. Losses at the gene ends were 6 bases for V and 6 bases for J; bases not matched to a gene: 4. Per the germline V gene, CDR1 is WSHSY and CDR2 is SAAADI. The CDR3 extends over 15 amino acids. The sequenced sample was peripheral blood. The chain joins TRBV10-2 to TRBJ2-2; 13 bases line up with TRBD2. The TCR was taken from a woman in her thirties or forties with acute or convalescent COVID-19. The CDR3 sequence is CASSWTSGGSGELFF. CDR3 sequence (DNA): TGCGCCAGCAGCTGGACTAGCGGGGGTTCCGGGGAGCTGTTTTTT.